The rows below give T cell receptor beta chains drawn from one sample of a study of cytomegalovirus exposure and HLA in healthy donors. Method: immunoSEQ multiplex PCR; TCRdb's copy keeps in-frame clones and lacks some. The sample carries about 82,000 clones, 60% to 80% recorded once. The sequenced sample was PBMCs. All receptors derive from a woman in her forties or fifties in good health and CMV-seropositive. The CDR3 runs from the conserved cysteine through the conserved F or W. The D gene is left open where the match is weak. For some rows the clone size is stated as once, few or many, or as a class when expanded; others skip it.

j_gene,abundance,v_gene,d_gene,CDR3aa,CDR3nt
TRBJ1-5,few,TRBV2,TRBD1,CASSAGTGMKPQHF,TGTGCCAGCAGTGCCGGGACAGGGATGAAGCCCCAGCATTTT
TRBJ2-2,NA,TRBV6-4,TRBD1,CASRQGATGELFF,TGTGCCAGCAGACAGGGGGCGACCGGGGAGCTGTTTTTT
TRBJ2-2,few,TRBV4-1,NA,CASSLSGELFF,TGCGCCAGCAGCCTCTCCGGGGAGCTGTTTTTT
TRBJ2-3,NA,TRBV19,NA,CASSIRGRPEDTQYF,TGTGCCAGTAGTATCAGGGGCCGACCGGAGGATACGCAGTATTTT
TRBJ2-3,NA,TRBV5-1,TRBD2,CASSPGLAGSDTQYF,TGCGCCAGCAGCCCAGGACTAGCGGGATCCGATACGCAGTATTTT
TRBJ1-1,few,TRBV10-3,NA,CAISGRGMNTEAFF,TGTGCCATCAGTGGGCGGGGTATGAACACTGAAGCTTTCTTT
TRBJ1-4,NA,TRBV28,TRBD1,CASTGGTHNEKLFF,TGTGCCAGCACAGGGGGGACCCATAATGAAAAACTGTTTTTT
TRBJ2-5,NA,TRBV30,TRBD2,CAWSPRGGRRETQYF,TGTGCCTGGAGCCCCCGGGGGGGGCGAAGAGAGACCCAGTACTTC
TRBJ1-5,NA,TRBV9,NA,CASSPNTLSNQPQHF,TGTGCCAGCAGCCCCAACACCCTTAGCAATCAGCCCCAGCATTTT
TRBJ1-1,NA,TRBV10-2,NA,CASKYDRNTEAFF,TGCGCCAGCAAATACGACAGGAACACTGAAGCTTTCTTT
TRBJ2-1,NA,TRBV18,TRBD1,CASSPRGQVYNEQFF,TGTGCCAGCTCACCTAGAGGACAGGTCTACAATGAGCAGTTCTTC
TRBJ2-1,NA,TRBV30,NA,CAGKGSLYNEQFF,TGTGCCGGAAAAGGGAGTTTATACAATGAGCAGTTCTTC
TRBJ1-3,NA,TRBV5-1,NA,CASSEAHSGNTIYF,TGCGCCAGCAGCGAAGCCCACTCTGGAAACACCATATATTTT
TRBJ1-2,NA,TRBV7-3,TRBD1,CASSLAGGDGYTF,TGTGCCAGCAGCTTAGCAGGGGGAGATGGCTACACCTTC
TRBJ2-7,NA,TRBV6-9,NA,CATRQRVLYEQYF,TGTGCCACCCGGCAGCGGGTGCTCTACGAGCAGTACTTC
TRBJ2-7,NA,TRBV5-6,TRBD1,CASSSGTGIHEQYF,TGTGCCAGCAGCTCCGGGACAGGGATCCACGAGCAGTACTTC
TRBJ2-7,NA,TRBV2,NA,CASSEATLRVYEQYF,TGTGCCAGCAGTGAAGCTACACTGAGGGTATACGAGCAGTACTTC
TRBJ2-7,NA,TRBV27,TRBD2,CASRRTSSYEQYF,TGTGCCAGCAGAAGGACTAGCAGCTACGAGCAGTACTTC
TRBJ2-2,NA,TRBV6-5,NA,CASSSEWQSGELFF,TGTGCCAGCAGCTCGGAGTGGCAGTCCGGGGAGCTGTTTTTT
TRBJ2-7,few,TRBV2,NA,CASRETYSSYEQYF,TGTGCCAGCAGGGAGACTTATAGCTCCTACGAGCAGTACTTC
TRBJ1-1,NA,TRBV19,TRBD1,CASKETGRPLMNTEAFF,TGTGCCAGTAAAGAGACAGGGAGGCCCCTCATGAACACTGAAGCTTTCTTT
TRBJ1-4,NA,TRBV27,TRBD1,CASSPLPGQGEKLFF,TGTGCCAGCAGCCCACTACCGGGACAGGGTGAAAAACTGTTTTTT
TRBJ1-1,few,TRBV6-6,NA,CASSYSGGLAFF,TGTGCCAGCAGTTACTCCGGAGGTTTGGCTTTCTTT
TRBJ1-1,NA,TRBV6-5,NA,CASSYGLAAFF,TGTGCCAGCAGTTACGGCCTGGCTGCTTTCTTT
TRBJ2-7,NA,TRBV5-1,NA,CASRPSPGHSLGEQYF,TGCGCCAGCAGGCCGTCCCCGGGACACTCGTTAGGAGAGCAGTACTTC
TRBJ2-7,NA,TRBV7-9,TRBD2,CASSSGLESLEQYF,TGTGCCAGCAGCTCGGGACTAGAGTCGCTCGAGCAGTACTTC
TRBJ1-2,NA,TRBV29-1,NA,CSANLPSARADGYTF,TGCAGCGCCAACCTCCCGAGTGCCAGGGCAGATGGCTACACCTTC
TRBJ2-2,NA,TRBV7-3,NA,CASSVSRDTGELFF,TGTGCCAGCAGCGTATCCAGGGACACCGGGGAGCTGTTTTTT
TRBJ2-1,NA,TRBV7-9,TRBD1,CASRSGSGQGYNEQFF,TGTGCCAGCAGGTCCGGGAGTGGACAGGGATACAATGAGCAGTTCTTC
TRBJ2-7,once,TRBV9,NA,CASSLGRWGYEQYF,TGTGCCAGCAGCCTGGGGCGGTGGGGATACGAGCAGTACTTC
TRBJ2-7,NA,TRBV19,TRBD2,CASSIGLVGTYEQYF,TGTGCCAGTAGTATCGGACTAGTGGGGACCTACGAGCAGTACTTC
TRBJ2-7,once,TRBV6-5,TRBD1,CASSYTGTGSYEQCF,TGTGCCAGCAGTTACACCGGGACAGGGTCCTACGAGCAGTGCTTC
TRBJ2-7,NA,TRBV7-9,NA,CASSPGTSSYEQYF,TGTGCCAGCAGCCCAGGGACATCTTCCTACGAGCAGTACTTC
TRBJ1-5,NA,TRBV2,NA,CASSERRGGQPQHF,TGTGCCAGCAGTGAGCGGAGGGGCGGTCAGCCCCAGCATTTT
TRBJ2-7,once,TRBV30,NA,CAWSVGRYEQYF,TGTGCCTGGAGTGTGGGGCGCTACGAGCAGTACTTC
TRBJ2-7,NA,TRBV28,NA,CASRRQLRGGEQYF,TGTGCCAGCAGACGACAGCTTAGGGGAGGCGAGCAGTACTTC
TRBJ2-4,NA,TRBV25-1,TRBD2,CASSPSGTNKNIQYF,TGTGCCAGCAGTCCCAGCGGGACGAACAAAAACATTCAGTACTTC
TRBJ2-7,NA,TRBV12-2,NA,CASRLSLAGGPLDEQYF,TGTGCAAGTCGCTTATCCTTAGCGGGAGGGCCTCTCGACGAGCAGTACTTC
TRBJ1-1,NA,TRBV9,NA,CASSVDPYTGTEAFF,TGTGCCAGCAGCGTAGATCCATATACGGGAACTGAAGCTTTCTTT
TRBJ1-4,few,TRBV5-1,NA,CASSPGLRANEKLFF,TGCGCCAGCAGCCCGGGTTTGCGGGCTAATGAAAAACTGTTTTTT
TRBJ2-2,NA,TRBV9,TRBD1,CASSVGGGGNTGELFF,TGTGCCAGCAGCGTAGGAGGGGGCGGGAACACCGGGGAGCTGTTTTTT
TRBJ2-5,once,TRBV28,NA,CASSPIRGQETQYF,TGTGCCAGCAGTCCCATACGGGGGCAAGAGACCCAGTACTTC
TRBJ2-7,NA,TRBV10-3,TRBD2,CAISEGREGYEQYF,TGTGCCATCAGTGAGGGGCGGGAGGGCTACGAGCAGTACTTC
TRBJ1-1,NA,TRBV19,TRBD1,CASSILRGRGSAEAFF,TGTGCCAGTAGTATTCTTCGTGGCAGGGGGTCTGCTGAAGCTTTCTTT
TRBJ2-1,once,TRBV7-9,TRBD1,CASSFLPGQSHEQFF,TGTGCCAGCAGTTTTCTCCCGGGACAGTCGCATGAGCAGTTCTTC
TRBJ1-1,NA,TRBV7-3,TRBD1,CASSSDRGQQAFF,TGTGCCAGCAGCTCTGACAGGGGGCAGCAAGCTTTCTTT
TRBJ2-5,NA,TRBV30,TRBD2,CAWSVGGSWGETQYF,TGTGCCTGGAGTGTCGGCGGGAGTTGGGGGGAGACCCAGTACTTC
TRBJ1-4,NA,TRBV5-6,NA,CASSFYSQTNEKLFF,TGTGCCAGCAGCTTTTACAGTCAGACTAATGAAAAACTGTTTTTT
TRBJ1-4,few,TRBV19,NA,CASSATANVEKLFF,TGTGCCAGTAGTGCGACAGCTAACGTTGAAAAACTGTTTTTT
TRBJ2-7,NA,TRBV29-1,NA,CSVGGQHFYEQYF,TGCAGCGTCGGGGGACAGCATTTCTACGAGCAGTACTTC
TRBJ1-3,NA,TRBV19,NA,CASSRQSSSGNTIYF,TGTGCCAGTAGTCGACAGTCAAGCTCTGGAAACACCATATATTTT
TRBJ1-5,NA,TRBV28,TRBD1,CASSLGPGGKQPQHF,TGTGCCAGCAGTTTAGGGCCAGGGGGAAAGCAGCCCCAGCATTTT
TRBJ1-1,NA,TRBV5-1,TRBD1,CASSSGQGRTEAFF,TGCGCCAGCAGCTCCGGACAGGGGAGAACTGAAGCTTTCTTT
TRBJ2-3,NA,TRBV19,NA,CASRGVRVTDTQYF,TGTGCCAGTAGAGGGGTCAGGGTAACAGATACGCAGTATTTT
TRBJ2-7,NA,TRBV6-5,TRBD2,CASRRTSGKYEQYF,TGTGCCAGCAGACGGACTAGCGGGAAATACGAGCAGTACTTC
TRBJ1-1,few,TRBV6-5,NA,CASSPRETEAFF,TGTGCCAGCAGTCCGAGGGAAACTGAAGCTTTCTTT
TRBJ1-1,few,TRBV19,TRBD1,CASSPGQGKNTEAFF,TGTGCCAGTAGTCCCGGACAGGGAAAGAACACTGAAGCTTTCTTT